This TCR beta chain originates from a study of blood T cell repertoires in COVID-19. Study summary: COVID-19 samples collected from the United States, Italy and Spain covered acute and convalescent phases. PBMCs, B-cell-depleted T cells, or T cells provided the cDNA or gDNA that made up the material.

As originally analysed: The assay estimated nucleated cells by amplifying reference gene primers. Using immunoSEQ multiplex PCR, the repertoire was profiled, and TCRdb retains in-frame clones only, with some absent. The V and J calls and clone size come from that table; D and trimming were worked out from the DNA. The table includes 100,000 to 130,000 clones, more than 70% detected once. V was pared by 4 bases and J by 15 bases, with 7 bases of the junction left unmatched. This CDR3 comprises 12 residues. Germline V gene sequence: CDR1 SNHLY, CDR2 FYNNEI. The chain recombines TRBV2 with TRBJ2-1; 9 bases agree with TRBD2. The clonotype was recovered from a man between 40 and 49 years old with active or convalescent COVID-19. Sequenced input: peripheral blood. This CDR3 reads CASSGFGTSRFF. The DNA for the CDR3 is TGTGCCAGCAGTGGCTTTGGGACTAGCAGGTTCTTC.